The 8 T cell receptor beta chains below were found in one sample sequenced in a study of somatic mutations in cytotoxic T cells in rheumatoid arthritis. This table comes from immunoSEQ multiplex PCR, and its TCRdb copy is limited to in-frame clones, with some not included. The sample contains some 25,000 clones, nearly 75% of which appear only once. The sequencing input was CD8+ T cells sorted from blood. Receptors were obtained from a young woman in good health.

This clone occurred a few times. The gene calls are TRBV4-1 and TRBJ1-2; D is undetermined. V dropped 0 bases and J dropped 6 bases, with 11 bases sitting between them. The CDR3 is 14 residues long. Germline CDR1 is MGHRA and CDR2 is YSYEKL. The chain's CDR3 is CASSQDRGINGYTF. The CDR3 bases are TGCGCCAGCAGCCAAGATCGAGGGATCAATGGCTACACCTTC.

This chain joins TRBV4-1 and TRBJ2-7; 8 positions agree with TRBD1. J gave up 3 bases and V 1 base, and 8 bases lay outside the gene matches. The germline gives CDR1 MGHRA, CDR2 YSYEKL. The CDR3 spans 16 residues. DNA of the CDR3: TGCGCCAGCAGCCAAGTTTCTACAGGGGGAGGCTACGAGCAGTACTTC. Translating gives CASSQVSTGGGYEQYF.

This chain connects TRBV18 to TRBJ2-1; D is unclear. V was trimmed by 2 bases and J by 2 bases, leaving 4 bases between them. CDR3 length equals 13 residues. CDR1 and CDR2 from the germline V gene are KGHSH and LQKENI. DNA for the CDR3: TGTGCCAGCTCACCAGCTCCCTACAATGAGCAGTTCTTC. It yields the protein CASSPAPYNEQFF. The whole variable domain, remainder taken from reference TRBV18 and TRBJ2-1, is NAGVMQNPRHLVRRRGQEARLRCSPMKGHSHVYWYRQLPEEGLKFMVYLQKENIIDESGMPKERFSAEFPKEGPSILRIQQVVRGDSAAYFCASSPAPYNEQFFGPGTRLTVL.

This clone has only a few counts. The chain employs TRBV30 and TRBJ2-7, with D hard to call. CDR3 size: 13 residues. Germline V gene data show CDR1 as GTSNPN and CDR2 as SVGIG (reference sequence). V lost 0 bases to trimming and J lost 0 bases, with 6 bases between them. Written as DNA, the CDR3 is TGTGCCTGGAGTGTTGGCAGCTCCTACGAGCAGTACTTC. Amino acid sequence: CAWSVGSSYEQYF.

DNA of the CDR3: TGTGCCAGCAGCTTGACAGGGGGCTCCTACAATGAGCAGTTCTTC. It is translated as CASSLTGGSYNEQFF. The rearrangement uses TRBV7-6 and TRBJ2-1; 9 bases align to TRBD1. The germline V gene encodes CDR1 SGHVS and CDR2 FNYEAQ. CDR3 length: 15 residues. V dropped 3 bases and J dropped 0; count of bases not matched to a gene: 0.

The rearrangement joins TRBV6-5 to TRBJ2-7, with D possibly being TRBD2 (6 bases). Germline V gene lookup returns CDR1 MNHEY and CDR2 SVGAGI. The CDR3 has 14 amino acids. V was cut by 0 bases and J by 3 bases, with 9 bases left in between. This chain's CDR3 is CASSYSGTHYEQYF. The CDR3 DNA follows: TGTGCCAGCAGTTACTCGGGGACTCACTACGAGCAGTACTTC.

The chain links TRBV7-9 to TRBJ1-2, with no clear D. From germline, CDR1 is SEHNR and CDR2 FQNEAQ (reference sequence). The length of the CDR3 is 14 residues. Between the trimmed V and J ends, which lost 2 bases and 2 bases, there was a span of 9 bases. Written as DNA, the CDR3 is TGTGCCAGCAGCTTAAGCGGAGAAAACTATGGCTACACCTTC. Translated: CASSLSGENYGYTF.

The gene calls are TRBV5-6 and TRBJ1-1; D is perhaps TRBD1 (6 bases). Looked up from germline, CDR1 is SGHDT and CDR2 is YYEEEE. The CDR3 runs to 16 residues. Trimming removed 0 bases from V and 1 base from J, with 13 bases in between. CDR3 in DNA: TGTGCCAGCAGCTTGGGATGGGGGCGCGAGAACACTGAAGCTTTCTTT. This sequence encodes CASSLGWGRENTEAFF.